This T cell receptor beta chain came from a study of monozygotic twins with cystic fibrosis. Clones were read by immunoSEQ multiplex PCR, and TCRdb kept only the in-frame ones, dropping some. The sample records fewer than 25,000 clones, 87% being singletons. The length of the CDR3 is 18 residues. The germline gives CDR1 SGHTS, CDR2 YDEGEE. With 0 bases removed from V and 0 bases from J, the gap between germline ends came to 17 bases. Study-wide points: In this small cohort, shared CDR3 numbers showed no association with age, concordance or disease severity.

A word on this clone: Antigen specificity is unknown.

The chain recombines TRBV5-8 with TRBJ2-3, with D maybe TRBD1 (6 bases). The receptor's source is a woman aged 25 to 39 with cystic fibrosis. Sequenced material: blood. CDR3 amino acids: CASSLVTWGPSSTDTQYF. The CDR3 DNA sequence: TGTGCCAGCAGCTTGGTCACGTGGGGGCCTTCTAGCACAGATACGCAGTATTTT.